These 14 T cell receptor beta chains originate from one sample sequenced in a study of intratumoral heterogeneity in liver cancer. Tumour samples came from separate, distinct regions of the hepatocellular carcinoma nodule. Using immunoSEQ multiplex PCR, the repertoire was profiled, and TCRdb retains in-frame clones only, with some absent. The data show about 6,200 clones, under 75% seen once. This sample comprised tumor tissue, obtained before any cancer treatment. The receptors derive from a woman in her sixties or seventies with hepatocellular carcinoma.

V usage is TRBV5-6 and J usage is TRBJ1-1; D ambiguous. CDR3 size: 12 residues. Trimming took off 7 bases at V and 1 base at J, with 8 bases between the two ends. CDR1 and CDR2 from the germline V gene are SGHDT and YYEEEE. DNA for the CDR3: TGTGCCAGCCGCTGGGGGAACACTGAAGCTTTCTTT. Residues: CASRWGNTEAFF.

The chain is built from TRBV21-1 and TRBJ2-2; the tabulated D call, TRBD2, remains unverified against the DNA. TRBV21-1 is flagged as a pseudogene. The CDR3 totals 18 residues. The CDR3, as DNA: TGTGCCAGCAGCAAAGCGCTGAGGCGGGGTTTAACCACCGGGGAGCTGTTTTTT. This encodes CASSKALRRGLTTGELFF.

The rearrangement joins TRBV5-4 to TRBJ1-1; TRBD1 is a possible D gene (5 bases). The germline CDR1 and CDR2 sequences are SGHNT and YYREEE (reference sequence). The germline V and J ends were trimmed by 4 bases and 1 base, with 14 bases remaining between them. The CDR3 loop spans 15 amino acids. CDR3 bases: TGTGCCAGCAGCCCTCCAGGGCGGGAGAACACTGAAGCTTTCTTT. Protein: CASSPPGRENTEAFF. Complete variable domain (other parts from reference TRBV5-4 and TRBJ1-1): ETGVTQSPTHLIKTRGQQVTLRCSSQSGHNTVSWYQQALGQGPQFIFQYYREEENGRGNFPPRFSGLQFPNYSSELNVNALELDDSALYLCASSPPGRENTEAFFGQGTRLTVV.

This clone turned up a few times. The V call is TRBV3-1 (or the pseudogene TRBV3-2), the J call TRBJ2-1; D remains unclear. Germline V gives CDR1 LGHDT, CDR2 YNNKEL (reference sequence). This CDR3 region has 13 residues. Trimming pared 0 bases from V and 12 bases from J, leaving 12 bases between. CDR3 bases: TGTGCCAGCAGCCAAGACCGGGCTAGATTGCAGTTCTTC. This codes for CASSQDRARLQFF.

This clone was counted only a few times. In DNA, the CDR3 is TGTGCCAGCAGCCAAAGCGGGAGTAAGGAGACCCAGTACTTC. Translating gives CASSQSGSKETQYF. This sequence joins TRBV9 and TRBJ2-5; TRBD2 matches at 8 bases. The V gene's germline CDR1 is SGDLS and CDR2 YYNGEE. This CDR3 spans 14 amino acids. V lost 4 bases, J lost 5 bases, and 7 bases stayed unmatched.

The V and J genes are TRBV3-1 (or the pseudogene TRBV3-2) and TRBJ1-1; a possible D gene is TRBD1 (6 bases). CDR1 and CDR2 from the germline V gene are LGHDT and YNNKEL (reference sequence). V lost 2 bases and J 1 base, leaving 17 bases between the germline ends. There are 17 residues in the CDR3. DNA for the CDR3: TGTGCCAGCAGCCAAAGACCTACAGGGTTGGAGAACACTGAAGCTTTCTTT. This translates into CASSQRPTGLENTEAFF.

The rearrangement joins TRBV20-1 to TRBJ1-1, with 9 bases that match TRBD1. Germline lookup yields CDR1 DFQATT and CDR2 SNEGSKA (reference sequence). This CDR3 spans 11 amino acids. The V gene end was trimmed by 6 bases and the J gene end by 14 bases; junction bases not matched to a gene: 10. The CDR3: CSALTGGELFF. Here the CDR3 DNA reads TGCAGTGCACTTACAGGGGGCGAATTGTTCTTT.

This sequence joins TRBV5-8 and TRBJ2-1; TRBD2 agrees at 13 bases. CDR1 is SGHTS and CDR2 is YDEGEE in the germline V gene. V lost 4 bases to trimming and J lost 9 bases; unmatched junction nucleotides: 10. The CDR3 totals 16 residues. As DNA, the CDR3 is TGTGCCAGCAGCCCTGGAGGACTAGCGGGAGTTGGTGAGCAGTTCTTC. It translates to CASSPGGLAGVGEQFF.

This clone was seen a single time. The genes are TRBV7-9 and TRBJ1-2; D ambiguous. Between the trimmed V and J ends, which lost 0 bases and 5 bases, there was a span of 1 base. The CDR3 totals 11 residues. Germline CDR1 is SEHNR and CDR2 is FQNEAQ (reference sequence). Here the CDR3 DNA reads TGTGCCAGCAGCTTAGCGTATGGCTACACCTTC. Translation gives CASSLAYGYTF. The entire variable domain, with the rest obtained from reference TRBV7-9 and TRBJ1-2, is as follows: DTGVSQNPRHKITKRGQNVTFRCDPISEHNRLYWYRQTLGQGPEFLTYFQNEAQLEKSRLLSDRFSAERPKGSFSTLEIQRTEQGDSAMYLCASSLAYGYTFGSGTRLTVV.

The chain has TRBV6-5 and TRBJ1-5; D uncertain. Deletions cut 8 bases from V and 2 bases from J, with 10 bases between. The CDR3 extends over 13 amino acids. Looked up from germline, CDR1 is MNHEY and CDR2 is SVGAGI. CDR3 protein: CASCLVGNQPQHF. The CDR3 DNA reads TGTGCCAGCTGTCTTGTGGGCAATCAGCCCCAGCATTTT.

The rearrangement uses TRBV27 and TRBJ1-5, with D unresolved. There are 15 residues in the CDR3. V was shortened by 8 bases and J by 2 bases, with 16 bases between the two germline ends. Germline loops: CDR1 MNHEY, CDR2 SMNVEV (reference sequence). CDR3 sequence: CASSIGGVGNQPQHF. The CDR3 bases are TGTGCCAGCTCCATCGGTGGGGTTGGCAATCAGCCCCAGCATTTT.

V is TRBV9 and J is TRBJ2-3; D is unresolved. CDR1 and CDR2 (germline): SGDLS, YYNGEE. Trimming stripped 4 bases from V and 1 base from J, with 10 bases between. There are 14 residues in the CDR3. In DNA form, the CDR3 reads TGTGCCAGCAGCCCCCATTACGGCACAGATACGCAGTATTTT. As protein: CASSPHYGTDTQYF.

This clone has more than one count but fewer than ten. The genes are TRBV6-5 and TRBJ1-2; 7 bases are shared with TRBD1. The germline gives CDR1 MNHEY, CDR2 SVGAGI. CDR3 length: 14 residues. J gave up 6 bases and V 4 bases, and 8 bases lay outside the gene matches. In DNA, the CDR3 is TGTGCCAGCAGTTCGGACAGGCCCCTTCATGGCTACACCTTC. Encoded protein: CASSSDRPLHGYTF.

This chain uses TRBV7-9 with TRBJ2-1; 11 positions match TRBD2. After removal of 1 base from V and 10 bases from J, the junction contained 9 bases not matched to a gene. Germline V lookup: CDR1 SEHNR, CDR2 FQNEAQ (reference sequence). This CDR3 has 16 residues. The CDR3 DNA follows: TGTGCCAGCAGCTTAGATGTAGCGGGAGGGCCGGGGGAGCAGTTCTTC. Encoded protein: CASSLDVAGGPGEQFF.